The clone carrying this T cell receptor (beta chain) has a count of ten or more. The data are from a study of T cells after yellow fever vaccination. 5'RACE template switching generated TCR cDNA, adding a universal primer site and UMIs. TCRdb analysed the 5' RACE reads with MiXCR anew, one entry per CDR3 protein. The sample lists approximately 34,000 distinct CDR3 sequences; 6% to 8.5% were seen once. The CDR3 has 13 residues. V trimming: 7 bases; J trimming: 7 bases; junction bases outside the gene matches: 3. In germline, CDR1 is MNHEY, CDR2 SVGEGT. This chain joins TRBV6-2 or TRBV6-3 and TRBJ1-6, with 8 bases fitting TRBD1. The clonotype comes from a man between 18 and 35 years old who received the YFV17D yellow fever vaccine. The sequences come from PBMCs, either bulk or a sorted T-cell subset (CD4+, CD8+, memory, or dextramer-sorted; not recorded which), collected on the day of the first yellow fever vaccination. The DNA of the CDR3 is TGTGCCAGCACCCGACAGGGGAATTCACCCCTCCACTTT. It specifies CASTRQGNSPLHF.